This is a list of T cell receptor beta chains from one sample in a study of identifying expanded T cells in peripheral blood. The data were produced by immunoSEQ multiplex PCR, yet TCRdb's version contains in-frame clones alone and is incomplete. The sample has around 100,000 clones; 70% to 90% are singletons. Sequenced input: blood. The receptor set was obtained from a person aged 18 to 70 in good health. CDR3s include the opening cysteine and the closing phenylalanine or tryptophan. A D gene is named only where the DNA matches it firmly. Only some rows state a clone size, as once, few, many or a class for expanded clones.

size: .
V: TRBV5-1
J: TRBJ1-1
D: .
CDR3: CASSLGGQAGAFF
DNA: TGCGCCAGCAGCTTGGGAGGGCAGGCTGGAGCTTTCTTT

size: .
V: TRBV7-2
J: TRBJ1-1
D: .
CDR3: CASSLRDANTEAFF
DNA: TGTGCCAGCAGCCTCCGGGACGCAAACACTGAAGCTTTCTTT

size: .
V: TRBV11-1
J: TRBJ2-5
D: TRBD1
CDR3: CASSLHRGQETQYF
DNA: TGTGCCAGCAGCTTACACAGGGGGCAAGAGACCCAGTACTTC

size: .
V: TRBV7-9
J: TRBJ2-3
D: .
CDR3: CASSLLAQYF
DNA: TGTGCCAGCAGCTTACTGGCGCAGTATTTT

size: .
V: TRBV4-1
J: TRBJ2-7
D: .
CDR3: CASSQGPGAGGHYEQYF
DNA: TGCGCCAGCAGCCAAGGGCCGGGGGCAGGGGGTCACTACGAGCAGTACTTC

size: .
V: TRBV29-1
J: TRBJ2-2
D: .
CDR3: CSVMTRNTGELFF
DNA: TGCAGCGTTATGACTAGAAACACCGGGGAGCTGTTTTTT

size: .
V: TRBV9
J: TRBJ2-2
D: TRBD1
CDR3: CASSLGQGAFANTGELFF
DNA: TGTGCCAGCAGCCTTGGACAGGGGGCATTCGCGAACACCGGGGAGCTGTTTTTT

size: .
V: TRBV28
J: TRBJ2-1
D: TRBD2
CDR3: CASKAREGRVGYNEQFF
DNA: TGTGCCAGCAAGGCGCGGGAGGGCCGGGTGGGGTACAATGAGCAGTTCTTC

size: .
V: TRBV21-1
J: TRBJ1-2
D: .
CDR3: CASSKVRANYGYTF
DNA: TGTGCCAGCAGCAAAGTTAGGGCTAACTATGGCTACACCTTC

size: .
V: TRBV4-1
J: TRBJ2-5
D: TRBD2
CDR3: CASSPMGRGETQYF
DNA: TGCGCCAGCAGCCCCATGGGGAGGGGAGAGACCCAGTACTTC

size: .
V: TRBV28
J: TRBJ2-5
D: TRBD2
CDR3: CASTTSGAVETQYF
DNA: TGTGCCAGCACCACTAGCGGGGCGGTAGAGACCCAGTACTTC

size: .
V: TRBV5-1
J: TRBJ2-1
D: TRBD2
CDR3: CASSSGVLQAGTWGNEQFF
DNA: TGCGCCAGCAGCTCCGGTGTTTTACAAGCGGGAACCTGGGGCAATGAGCAGTTCTTC

size: .
V: TRBV4-1
J: TRBJ2-2
D: TRBD1
CDR3: CASSPFRTGGNTGELFF
DNA: TGCGCCAGCAGCCCCTTCAGGACAGGGGGGAACACCGGGGAGCTGTTTTTT

size: .
V: TRBV29-1
J: TRBJ1-3
D: .
CDR3: CSVEKGPFSGNTIYF
DNA: TGCAGCGTTGAAAAGGGACCCTTCTCTGGAAACACCATATATTTT

size: .
V: TRBV6-5
J: TRBJ2-7
D: .
CDR3: CASSYRRGAGYEQYF
DNA: TGTGCCAGCAGTTACCGGAGGGGAGCTGGTTACGAGCAGTACTTC

size: once
V: TRBV7-3
J: TRBJ2-3
D: .
CDR3: CASSHSKTDTQYF
DNA: TGTGCCAGCAGCCATTCGAAGACAGATACGCAGTATTTT

size: once
V: TRBV2
J: TRBJ2-5
D: .
CDR3: CASSSQGEGETQYF
DNA: TGTGCCAGCAGTTCGCAGGGGGAGGGAGAGACCCAGTACTTC

size: few
V: TRBV12-5
J: TRBJ1-5
D: .
CDR3: CASGITDQPQHF
DNA: TGTGCTAGTGGAATAACAGATCAGCCCCAGCATTTT

size: once
V: TRBV21-1
J: TRBJ1-2
D: .
CDR3: CASTWDHRGGYTF
DNA: TGTGCCAGCACCTGGGATCACCGGGGGGGCTACACCTTC

size: once
V: TRBV18
J: TRBJ2-5
D: .
CDR3: CASSPVGPQETQYF
DNA: TGTGCCAGCTCACCAGTGGGACCTCAAGAGACCCAGTACTTC

size: few
V: TRBV4-3
J: TRBJ1-6
D: .
CDR3: CASSQDFQGRNSPLHF
DNA: TGCGCCAGCAGCCAAGATTTCCAGGGGAGGAATTCACCCCTCCACTTT

size: .
V: TRBV10-2
J: TRBJ1-2
D: TRBD1
CDR3: CASSPTGSYGYTF
DNA: TGCGCCAGCAGTCCGACAGGGTCCTATGGCTACACCTTC

size: .
V: TRBV6-5
J: TRBJ1-2
D: .
CDR3: CASSKGDGFYGYTF
DNA: TGTGCCAGCAGTAAGGGGGACGGCTTCTATGGCTACACCTTC

size: few
V: TRBV30
J: TRBJ1-1
D: .
CDR3: CAWENTEAFF
DNA: TGTGCCTGGGAAAACACTGAAGCTTTCTTT

size: .
V: TRBV28
J: TRBJ2-6
D: .
CDR3: CASSLQGSGANVLTF
DNA: TGTGCCAGCAGTTTACAGGGATCTGGGGCCAACGTCCTGACTTTC

size: .
V: TRBV5-6
J: TRBJ2-3
D: .
CDR3: CASSTARGTDTQYF
DNA: TGTGCCAGCAGCACCGCCAGAGGGACAGATACGCAGTATTTT

size: .
V: TRBV15
J: TRBJ2-1
D: TRBD2
CDR3: CATSKTSGGYNEQFF
DNA: TGTGCCACCAGCAAAACTAGCGGGGGCTACAATGAGCAGTTCTTC

size: few
V: TRBV14
J: TRBJ2-3
D: .
CDR3: CASSQGDTQYF
DNA: TGTGCCAGCAGCCAAGGGGATACGCAGTATTTT

size: .
V: TRBV7-9
J: TRBJ1-4
D: .
CDR3: CASSLQGSGANEKLFF
DNA: TGTGCCAGCAGCTTACAGGGGTCGGGGGCTAATGAAAAACTGTTTTTT

size: .
V: TRBV5-1
J: TRBJ2-3
D: .
CDR3: CASGLGSTDTQYF
DNA: TGCGCCAGCGGACTGGGTAGCACAGATACGCAGTATTTT

size: .
V: TRBV18
J: TRBJ1-3
D: .
CDR3: CASSRLPGTSGNTIYF
DNA: TGTGCCAGCTCACGACTCCCCGGAACCTCTGGAAACACCATATATTTT

size: .
V: TRBV25-1
J: TRBJ1-6
D: TRBD1
CDR3: CASSDRQGASSYNSPLHF
DNA: TGTGCCAGCAGTGACCGACAGGGGGCAAGTTCCTATAATTCACCCCTCCACTTT

size: .
V: TRBV18
J: TRBJ2-1
D: .
CDR3: CASSPPNRLGDEQFF
DNA: TGTGCCAGCTCACCCCCCAACCGGTTAGGAGATGAGCAGTTCTTC

size: .
V: TRBV9
J: TRBJ2-3
D: .
CDR3: CASSVGGMARDTQYF
DNA: TGTGCCAGCAGCGTAGGGGGGATGGCCCGTGATACGCAGTATTTT

size: .
V: TRBV19
J: TRBJ2-1
D: .
CDR3: CASSITLGRNEQFF
DNA: TGTGCCAGTAGTATAACTCTAGGGCGCAATGAGCAGTTCTTC

size: .
V: TRBV5-1
J: TRBJ1-1
D: .
CDR3: CASSLGSTGSEAFF
DNA: TGCGCCAGCAGCTTGGGTTCGACGGGGTCTGAAGCTTTCTTT

size: .
V: TRBV6-5
J: TRBJ1-4
D: .
CDR3: CASTEDRAWEKLFF
DNA: TGTGCCAGCACGGAGGATAGGGCTTGGGAAAAACTGTTTTTT

size: .
V: TRBV5-1
J: TRBJ2-1
D: TRBD2
CDR3: CASSLGLAGTSSYNEQFF
DNA: TGCGCCAGCAGCCTGGGACTAGCGGGGACTAGCTCCTACAATGAGCAGTTCTTC

size: few
V: TRBV29-1
J: TRBJ1-2
D: TRBD1
CDR3: CSVLGQGAYTF
DNA: TGCAGCGTTTTGGGACAGGGGGCCTACACCTTC

size: .
V: TRBV30
J: TRBJ1-3
D: .
CDR3: CAGTVGVSGNTIYF
DNA: TGTGCAGGAACAGTAGGGGTCTCTGGAAACACCATATATTTT

size: .
V: TRBV11-2
J: TRBJ1-2
D: .
CDR3: CASSLAGTSHYGYTF
DNA: TGTGCCAGCAGCTTAGCTGGGACAAGTCACTATGGCTACACCTTC

size: .
V: TRBV9
J: TRBJ1-3
D: .
CDR3: CASSVYRDPGNTIYF
DNA: TGTGCCAGCAGCGTGTACAGGGATCCGGGAAACACCATATATTTT

size: .
V: TRBV7-3
J: TRBJ2-1
D: TRBD2
CDR3: CASSLTSGNAFNEQFF
DNA: TGTGCCAGCAGCTTAACTAGCGGGAATGCTTTTAATGAGCAGTTCTTC

size: once
V: TRBV15
J: TRBJ1-6
D: TRBD1
CDR3: CATSRGTGPNSPLHF
DNA: TGTGCCACCAGCAGAGGGACAGGCCCTAATTCACCCCTCCACTTT

size: .
V: TRBV4-1
J: TRBJ2-3
D: .
CDR3: CASSQQTVTDTQYF
DNA: TGCGCCAGCAGCCAACAGACAGTTACAGATACGCAGTATTTT

size: few
V: TRBV7-3
J: TRBJ1-5
D: TRBD1
CDR3: CASRPTGGDQPQHF
DNA: TGTGCCAGCAGACCCACAGGGGGTGATCAGCCCCAGCATTTT

size: once
V: TRBV2
J: TRBJ1-2
D: TRBD1
CDR3: CASTRTGGVGGYTF
DNA: TGTGCCAGCACCAGAACAGGGGGCGTTGGGGGCTACACCTTC

size: few
V: TRBV7-2
J: TRBJ1-3
D: .
CDR3: CASSHDRGNTIYF
DNA: TGTGCCAGCAGCCACGACAGAGGAAACACCATATATTTT

size: .
V: TRBV1
J: TRBJ2-2
D: .
CDR3: CTSSQVGAVNTGELFF
DNA: TGCACCAGCAGCCAAGTGGGGGCTGTCAACACCGGGGAGCTGTTTTTT

size: .
V: TRBV6-6
J: TRBJ2-1
D: TRBD2
CDR3: CASSSRLAGNEQFF
DNA: TGTGCCAGCAGTTCCCGACTAGCAGGCAATGAGCAGTTCTTC

size: .
V: TRBV7-9
J: TRBJ1-6
D: TRBD1
CDR3: CASSLAGTVDSPLHF
DNA: TGTGCCAGCAGCTTAGCGGGGACAGTTGATTCACCCCTCCACTTT

size: .
V: TRBV6-5
J: TRBJ1-3
D: TRBD1
CDR3: CASSSSGGNSGNTIYF
DNA: TGTGCCAGCAGTTCTTCAGGGGGAAACTCTGGAAACACCATATATTTT

size: .
V: TRBV30
J: TRBJ1-2
D: .
CDR3: CARTDSNYGYTF
DNA: TGTGCCAGGACCGACAGTAACTATGGCTACACCTTC

size: .
V: TRBV7-2
J: TRBJ2-7
D: TRBD2
CDR3: CASSVGLAYEQYF
DNA: TGTGCCAGCAGCGTCGGACTAGCCTACGAGCAGTACTTC

size: .
V: TRBV27
J: TRBJ1-2
D: TRBD1
CDR3: CASSSAPGQGKGYTF
DNA: TGTGCCAGCAGTTCCGCTCCGGGACAGGGGAAAGGCTACACCTTC